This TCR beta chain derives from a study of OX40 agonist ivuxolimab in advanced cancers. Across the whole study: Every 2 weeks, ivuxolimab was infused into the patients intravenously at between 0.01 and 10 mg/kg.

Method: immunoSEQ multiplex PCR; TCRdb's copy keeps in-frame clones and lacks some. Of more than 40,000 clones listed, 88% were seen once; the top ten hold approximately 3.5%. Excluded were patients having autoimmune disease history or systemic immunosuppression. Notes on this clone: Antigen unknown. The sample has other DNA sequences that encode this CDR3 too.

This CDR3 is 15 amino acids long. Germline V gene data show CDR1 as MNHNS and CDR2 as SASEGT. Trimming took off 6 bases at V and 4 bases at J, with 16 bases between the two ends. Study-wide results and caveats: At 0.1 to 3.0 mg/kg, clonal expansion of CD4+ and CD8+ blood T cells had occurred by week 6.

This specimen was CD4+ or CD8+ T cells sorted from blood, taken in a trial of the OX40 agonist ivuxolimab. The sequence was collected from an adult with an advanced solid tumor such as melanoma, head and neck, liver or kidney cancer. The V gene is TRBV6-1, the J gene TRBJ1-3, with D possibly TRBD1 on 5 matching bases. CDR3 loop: CASRVGQGAGNTIYF. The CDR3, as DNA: TGTGCCAGCAGGGTGGGGCAGGGAGCAGGAAACACCATATATTTT.